The present TCR beta chain was sequenced within a study of blood T cell repertoires in COVID-19. The V and J ends lost 4 bases and 1 base, in that order; junction bases with no gene match: 9. The CDR3 consists of 17 residues. Looked up from germline, CDR1 is SGHDT and CDR2 is YYEEEE. The sample holds one count of this clone. TCRdb's copy holds only in-frame clones and misses some; the assay was immunoSEQ multiplex PCR. The sample has some 120,000 clones, roughly four fifths seen once. This sequence originates from a human donor in a cohort sampled during active COVID-19. Sequencing was done on a sample of peripheral blood. The chain links TRBV5-6 to TRBJ2-3; the match to TRBD1 covers 10 bases. CDR3 region: CASSPGQGNQGTDTQYF. CDR3 nucleotides: TGTGCCAGCAGCCCGGGACAGGGGAACCAGGGCACAGATACGCAGTATTTT.